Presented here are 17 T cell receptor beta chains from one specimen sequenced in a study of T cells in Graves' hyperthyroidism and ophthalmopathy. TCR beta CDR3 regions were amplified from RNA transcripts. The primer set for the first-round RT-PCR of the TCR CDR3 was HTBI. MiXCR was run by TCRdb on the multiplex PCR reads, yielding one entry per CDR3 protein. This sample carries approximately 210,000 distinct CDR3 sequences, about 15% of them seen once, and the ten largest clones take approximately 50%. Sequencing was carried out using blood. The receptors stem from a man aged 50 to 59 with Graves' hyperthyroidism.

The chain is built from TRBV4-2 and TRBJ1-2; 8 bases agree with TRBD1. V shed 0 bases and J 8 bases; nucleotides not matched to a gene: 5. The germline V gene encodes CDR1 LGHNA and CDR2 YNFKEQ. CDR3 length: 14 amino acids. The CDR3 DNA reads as TGTGCCAGCAGCCAAGAGGCAGGGGGCGGAGGCTACACCTTC. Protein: CASSQEAGGGGYTF.

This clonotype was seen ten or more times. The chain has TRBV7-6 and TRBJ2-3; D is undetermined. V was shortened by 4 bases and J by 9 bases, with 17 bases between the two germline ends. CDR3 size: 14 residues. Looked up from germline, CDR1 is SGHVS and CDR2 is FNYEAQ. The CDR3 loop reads CASSSSQTQSTQYF. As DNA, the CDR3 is TGTGCCAGCAGCTCCTCCCAGACCCAGAGCACGCAGTATTTT.

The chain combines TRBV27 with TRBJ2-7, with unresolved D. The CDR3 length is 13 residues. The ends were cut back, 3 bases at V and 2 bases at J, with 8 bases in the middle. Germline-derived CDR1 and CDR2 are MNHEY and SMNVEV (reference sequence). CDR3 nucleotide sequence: TGTGCCAGCAGTTTCAGCGACACCTACGAGCAGTACTTC. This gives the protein CASSFSDTYEQYF.

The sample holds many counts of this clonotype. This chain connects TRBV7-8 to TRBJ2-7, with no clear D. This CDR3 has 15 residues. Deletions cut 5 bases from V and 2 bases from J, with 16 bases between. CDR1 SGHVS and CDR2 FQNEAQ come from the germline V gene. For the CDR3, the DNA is TGTGCCAGCAGCCTACCGCCATTCGGGCCCTACGAGCAGTACTTC. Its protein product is CASSLPPFGPYEQYF.

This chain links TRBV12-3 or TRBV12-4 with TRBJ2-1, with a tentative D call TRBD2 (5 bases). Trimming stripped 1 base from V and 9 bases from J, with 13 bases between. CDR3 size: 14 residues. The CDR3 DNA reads TGTGCCAGCAGTTTAGGGGCCCGTCGGGGTGAGCAGTTCTTC. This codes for CASSLGARRGEQFF.

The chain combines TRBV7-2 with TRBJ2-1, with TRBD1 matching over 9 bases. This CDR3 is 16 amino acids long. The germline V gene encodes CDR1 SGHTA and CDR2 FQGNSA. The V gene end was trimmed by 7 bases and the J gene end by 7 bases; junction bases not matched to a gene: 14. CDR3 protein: CASTPLPGTGRNEQFF. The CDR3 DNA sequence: TGTGCCAGCACCCCTCTCCCCGGGACAGGGCGGAATGAGCAGTTCTTC.

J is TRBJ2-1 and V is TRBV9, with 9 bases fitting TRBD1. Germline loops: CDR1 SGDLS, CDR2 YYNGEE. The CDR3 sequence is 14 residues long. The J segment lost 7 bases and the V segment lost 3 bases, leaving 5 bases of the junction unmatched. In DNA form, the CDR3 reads TGTGCCAGCAGCGACGGGACAGGGAGTAATGAGCAGTTCTTC. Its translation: CASSDGTGSNEQFF.

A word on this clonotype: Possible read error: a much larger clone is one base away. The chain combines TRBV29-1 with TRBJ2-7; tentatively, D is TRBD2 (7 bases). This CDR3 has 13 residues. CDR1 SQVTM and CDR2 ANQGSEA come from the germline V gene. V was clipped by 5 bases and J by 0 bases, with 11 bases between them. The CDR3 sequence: CSVPGGDSYEQYF. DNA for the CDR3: TGCAGCGTTCCGGGGGGCGACTCCTACGAGCAGTACTTC.

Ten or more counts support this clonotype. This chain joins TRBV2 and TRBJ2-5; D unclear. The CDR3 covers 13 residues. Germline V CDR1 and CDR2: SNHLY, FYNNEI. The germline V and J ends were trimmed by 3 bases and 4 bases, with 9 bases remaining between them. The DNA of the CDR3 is TGTGCCAGCAGTGACCGGTGGGGAGAGACCCAGTACTTC. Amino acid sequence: CASSDRWGETQYF.

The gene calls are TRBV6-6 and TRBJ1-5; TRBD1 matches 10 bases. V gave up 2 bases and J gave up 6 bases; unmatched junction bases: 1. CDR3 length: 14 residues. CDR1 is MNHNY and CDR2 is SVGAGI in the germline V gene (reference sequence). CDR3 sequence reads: CASSYRQGAQPQHF. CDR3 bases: TGTGCCAGCAGTTACCGACAGGGGGCTCAGCCCCAGCATTTT.

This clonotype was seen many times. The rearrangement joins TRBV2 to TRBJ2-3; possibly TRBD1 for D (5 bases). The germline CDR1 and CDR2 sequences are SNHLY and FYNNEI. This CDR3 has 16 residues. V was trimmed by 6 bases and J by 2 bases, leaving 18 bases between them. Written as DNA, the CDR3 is TGTGCCAGCAGCAAGGGGTGGGTCGAATTCACAGATACGCAGTATTTT. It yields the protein CASSKGWVEFTDTQYF. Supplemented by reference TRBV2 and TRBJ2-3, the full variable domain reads EPEVTQTPSHQVTQMGQEVILRCVPISNHLYFYWYRQILGQKVEFLVSFYNNEISEKSEIFDDQFSVERPDGSNFTLKIRSTKLEDSAMYFCASSKGWVEFTDTQYFGPGTRLTVL.

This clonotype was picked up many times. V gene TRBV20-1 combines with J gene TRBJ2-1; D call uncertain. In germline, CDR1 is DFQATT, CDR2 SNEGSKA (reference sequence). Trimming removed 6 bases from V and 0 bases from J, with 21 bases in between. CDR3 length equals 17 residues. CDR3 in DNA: TGCAGTGCAAACAGTGGCCAGGCGGCCAGCTCCTACAATGAGCAGTTCTTC. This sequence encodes CSANSGQAASSYNEQFF.

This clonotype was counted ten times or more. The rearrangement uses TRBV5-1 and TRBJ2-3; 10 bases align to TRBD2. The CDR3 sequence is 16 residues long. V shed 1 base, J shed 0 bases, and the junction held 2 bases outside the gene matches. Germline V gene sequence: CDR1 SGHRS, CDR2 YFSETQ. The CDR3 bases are TGCGCCAGCAGCTTGCTAGCGGGAGAAAGCACAGATACGCAGTATTTT. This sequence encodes CASSLLAGESTDTQYF.

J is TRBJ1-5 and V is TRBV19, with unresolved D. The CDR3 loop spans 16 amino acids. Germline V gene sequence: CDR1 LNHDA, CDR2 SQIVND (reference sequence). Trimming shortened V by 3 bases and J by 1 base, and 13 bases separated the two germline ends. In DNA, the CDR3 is TGTGCCAGTAGTATCGTTGGCAGTATGAGCAATCAGCCCCAGCATTTT. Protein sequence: CASSIVGSMSNQPQHF.

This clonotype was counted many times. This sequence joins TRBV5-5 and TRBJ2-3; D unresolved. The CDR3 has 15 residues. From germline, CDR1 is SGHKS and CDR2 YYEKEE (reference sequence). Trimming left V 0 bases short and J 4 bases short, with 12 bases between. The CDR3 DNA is TGTGCCAGCAGCTTGGGCCTACCCCAGGCAGATACGCAGTATTTT. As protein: CASSLGLPQADTQYF. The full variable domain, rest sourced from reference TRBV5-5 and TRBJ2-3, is DAGVTQSPTHLIKTRGQQVTLRCSPISGHKSVSWYQQVLGQGPQFIFQYYEKEERGRGNFPDRFSARQFPNYSSELNVNALLLGDSALYLCASSLGLPQADTQYFGPGTRLTVL.

CDR3 coding DNA: TGTGCCATCACCGGGACAGGGGAAGAGCAGTACTTC. This translates into CAITGTGEEQYF. The chain uses TRBV10-3 and TRBJ2-7, with 10 bases aligning to TRBD1. The CDR3 is 12 residues long. V was clipped by 7 bases and J by 7 bases; unmatched bases: 4. CDR1 is ENHRY, CDR2 SYGVKD, per germline.

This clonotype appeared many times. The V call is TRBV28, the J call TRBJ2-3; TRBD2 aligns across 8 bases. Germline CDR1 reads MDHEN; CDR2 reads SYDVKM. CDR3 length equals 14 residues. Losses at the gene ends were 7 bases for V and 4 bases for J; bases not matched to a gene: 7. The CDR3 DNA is TGTGCCAGCACTCCCGGGGGGGTAGCAGATACGCAGTATTTT. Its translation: CASTPGGVADTQYF.